The entry below gives a single TCR beta chain sequence along with its context. The CDR3 contains 15 residues. Germline assignment: CDR1 LGHNA and CDR2 YSLEER. The V gene end was trimmed by 4 bases and the J gene end by 4 bases; junction bases not matched to a gene: 8. This sample stems from a study of OX40 agonist ivuxolimab in advanced cancers. Profiling relied on immunoSEQ multiplex PCR, and the TCRdb table lists in-frame clones only, not all of them. Of more than 75,000 clones listed, 75% to 90% were seen once; the top ten hold roughly 5.5%. The chain employs TRBV4-3 and TRBJ1-2, with TRBD1 identical over 8 bases. The sample consisted of CD4+ or CD8+ T cells sorted from blood, taken in a trial of the OX40 agonist ivuxolimab. The TCR sequence derives from an adult with an advanced solid tumor such as melanoma, head and neck, liver or kidney cancer. The CDR3 DNA is TGCGCCAGCAGCCCCAGGTTGGACAGGGCCTATGGCTACACCTTC. Amino acids: CASSPRLDRAYGYTF.